The 26 T cell receptor beta chains presented below share a single source sample, sequenced in a study of cytomegalovirus exposure and HLA in healthy donors. Primers included in the PCR were 60 Vbeta and 13 Jbeta primers. Clones were read by immunoSEQ multiplex PCR, and TCRdb kept only the in-frame ones, dropping some. The data show approximately 51,000 clones, around 74% seen once. Sequences were obtained from PBMCs. These receptors were taken from a man aged 25 to 45 in good health and CMV-seronegative.

The chain carries TRBV12-5 and TRBJ2-7; 8 positions agree with TRBD2. The CDR3 is made up of 14 amino acids. Per germline, CDR1 LGHNT and CDR2 FRNRAP. V lost 5 bases and J lost 2; bases outside the gene matches: 5. CDR3 loop: CASGQLAGPYEQYF. Here the CDR3 DNA reads TGTGCTAGTGGTCAATTAGCGGGACCCTACGAGCAGTACTTC.

J is TRBJ2-3 and V is TRBV5-1, with 10 bases lining up with TRBD2. With V trimmed by 5 bases and J by 2 bases, 8 bases remained unmatched. This CDR3 is 16 amino acids long. Germline loops: CDR1 SGHRS, CDR2 YFSETQ. CDR3 bases: TGCGCCAGCAGGACCCTTAGCGGGGGGACCACAGATACGCAGTATTTT. It is translated as CASRTLSGGTTDTQYF. The full variable domain, completed using reference TRBV5-1 and TRBJ2-3, is KAGVTQTPRYLIKTRGQQVTLSCSPISGHRSVSWYQQTPGQGLQFLFEYFSETQRNKGNFPGRFSGRQFSNSRSEMNVSTLELGDSALYLCASRTLSGGTTDTQYFGPGTRLTVL.

The J gene is TRBJ1-2, the V gene TRBV2; the D gene is possibly TRBD1 (6 bases). The CDR3 has 15 residues. V was shortened by 11 bases and J by 0 bases, with 19 bases between the two germline ends. Germline CDR1 reads SNHLY; CDR2 reads FYNNEI. In DNA form, the CDR3 reads TGTGCCCCTTTAGGGGGGGGCCCTTCTAACTATGGCTACACCTTC. Translation gives CAPLGGGPSNYGYTF.

This clone has only a few counts. This sequence joins TRBV25-1 and TRBJ1-1; D is undetermined. CDR3 length: 11 residues. Germline V gene sequence: CDR1 MGHDK, CDR2 SYGVNS. V was cut by 7 bases and J by 1 base, with 4 bases left in between. This chain's CDR3 is CASKQNTEAFF. The CDR3 nucleotides read TGTGCCAGCAAACAGAACACTGAAGCTTTCTTT.

The sample holds a few counts of this clone. This rearrangement joins TRBV4-1 to TRBJ2-7; 12 nucleotides line up with TRBD2. J lost 6 bases, V lost 7 bases, and 10 bases had no gene match. CDR3 length: 15 residues. Germline loops: CDR1 MGHRA, CDR2 YSYEKL. The CDR3 DNA reads TGCGCCAGCACCTCGACTAGCGGGAGTGGTGGCGAGCAGTACTTC. As protein: CASTSTSGSGGEQYF.

The V call is TRBV30, the J call TRBJ1-1, with 7 bases identical to TRBD1. The trim removed 2 bases at V and 0 bases at J, leaving 6 bases unmatched. The CDR3 length is 15 residues. Germline V gives CDR1 GTSNPN, CDR2 SVGIG (reference sequence). CDR3 region: CAWSRTGQMNTEAFF. CDR3 nucleotide sequence: TGTGCCTGGAGTCGCACGGGACAGATGAACACTGAAGCTTTCTTT.

About this clone itself: This same CDR3 is encoded by further DNA sequences in the sample. This sequence joins TRBV6-1 and TRBJ2-5; 11 nucleotides match TRBD2. Germline V lookup: CDR1 MNHNS, CDR2 SASEGT. V trimming: 2 bases; J trimming: 1 base; junction bases outside the gene matches: 0. The CDR3 spans 15 residues. CDR3 DNA sequence: TGTGCCAGCAGTGAACTAGCGGGAGGCCAAGAGACCCAGTACTTC. The encoded protein is CASSELAGGQETQYF.

This clone turned up a few times. The V call is TRBV5-1, the J call TRBJ1-4; D possibly corresponds to TRBD1 (6 bases). This CDR3 comprises 13 residues. Looked up from germline, CDR1 is SGHRS and CDR2 is YFSETQ. V was cut by 8 bases and J by 7 bases, with 15 bases left in between. CDR3 nucleotide sequence: TGCGCCAGTAGCGGGACATTTGGTGAAAAACTGTTTTTT. This gives the protein CASSGTFGEKLFF.

This clone was recorded only once. This chain links TRBV5-4 with TRBJ2-1; 7 nucleotides agree with TRBD1. V shed 4 bases, J shed 5 bases, and the junction held 9 bases outside the gene matches. The CDR3 is 15 residues long. CDR1 SGHNT and CDR2 YYREEE come from the germline V gene (reference sequence). The CDR3 DNA follows: TGTGCCAGCAGCAGAGAAAAGGGACAGCACAATGAGCAGTTCTTC. Its protein is CASSREKGQHNEQFF.

This clone was observed once. A read error is possible here, since a much larger clone lies one base away. The rearrangement links TRBV29-1 to TRBJ2-7, with D possibly TRBD2 on 5 matching bases. V dropped 4 bases and J dropped 5 bases, with 18 bases sitting between them. Germline values: CDR1 SQVTM, CDR2 ANQGSEA. This CDR3 spans 14 amino acids. CDR3 sequence (DNA): TGCAGCGTTGTGGACGGCACTAGAGGCGACGAGCAGTACTTC. Its protein is CSVVDGTRGDEQYF.

The chain combines TRBV11-2 with TRBJ1-1; a weak D match, TRBD1 (6 bases). V was shortened by 5 bases and J by 11 bases, with 15 bases between the two germline ends. The CDR3 length is 12 residues. Germline values: CDR1 SGHAT, CDR2 FQNNGV. This CDR3 is CASSPRLGGAFF. The DNA for the CDR3 is TGTGCCAGCAGCCCACGACTTGGGGGCGCTTTCTTT.

The V call is TRBV9, the J call TRBJ2-2; 10 positions agree with TRBD2. Germline lookup yields CDR1 SGDLS and CDR2 YYNGEE. The CDR3 totals 18 residues. V was clipped by 0 bases and J by 3 bases; unmatched bases: 8. The CDR3 DNA reads as TGTGCCAGCAGCGTAGGGGCTAGCGGGAGTATGTACACCGGGGAGCTGTTTTTT. Protein: CASSVGASGSMYTGELFF.

The genes are TRBV25-1 and TRBJ2-1; 7 bases are a match to TRBD2. Unmatched junction bases numbered 2, after V lost 3 bases and J lost 12 bases. This CDR3 region has 11 residues. Germline V lookup: CDR1 MGHDK, CDR2 SYGVNS. In nucleotides, the CDR3 is TGTGCCAGCAGTGAGACGGGAGGGCAGTTCTTC. Translating it yields CASSETGGQFF. Combining the CDR3 with reference TRBV25-1 and TRBJ2-1 gives the whole variable domain EADIYQTPRYLVIGTGKKITLECSQTMGHDKMYWYQQDPGMELHLIHYSYGVNSTEKGDLSSESTVSRIRTEHFPLTLESARPSHTSQYLCASSETGGQFFGPGTRLTVL.

This clone showed up just a few times. V and J are TRBV7-2 and TRBJ2-7; TRBD2 matches at 13 bases. The V gene end was trimmed by 4 bases and the J gene end by 6 bases; junction bases not matched to a gene: 12. The germline V gene encodes CDR1 SGHTA and CDR2 FQGNSA. The CDR3 extends over 17 amino acids. The CDR3: CASSSSTLGLAGSEQYF. CDR3 nucleotides: TGTGCCAGCAGCTCGTCGACCTTGGGACTAGCGGGATCCGAGCAGTACTTC.

The chain carries TRBV6-4 and TRBJ2-7, with TRBD2 identical over 10 bases. V lost 2 bases, J lost 2 bases, and 0 bases stayed unmatched. Germline V CDR1 and CDR2: MRHNA, SNTAGT. The CDR3 consists of 14 residues. The CDR3 loop is CASSDLAGAYEQYF. CDR3 bases: TGTGCCAGCAGTGACCTAGCGGGAGCCTACGAGCAGTACTTC.

As for this clone: Its ends do not fully match the called genes, so a read error is possible. This chain joins TRBV7-9 and TRBJ2-7; no clear D gene. The germline CDR1 and CDR2 sequences are SEHNR and FQNEAQ (reference sequence). The CDR3 consists of 12 residues. Here the CDR3 reads CSSSLGSYEQYF. DNA for the CDR3: TGTTCCAGCAGCTTAGGCAGTTACGAGCAGTACTTC.

The rearrangement uses TRBV27 and TRBJ2-6; 9 nucleotides line up with TRBD1. This CDR3 contains 17 residues. Trimming cost V 4 bases and J 2 bases; bases outside gene matches: 6. The germline gives CDR1 MNHEY, CDR2 SMNVEV (reference sequence). This chain's CDR3 is CASSSWTGVAGANVLTF. CDR3 nucleotide sequence: TGTGCCAGCAGTTCGTGGACAGGGGTCGCTGGGGCCAACGTCCTGACTTTC.

The V and J genes are TRBV7-9 and TRBJ2-5; maybe TRBD1 (6 bases). The end of the DNA is better explained by TRBJ2-7, so the J call may be wrong. Per germline, CDR1 SEHNR and CDR2 FQNEAQ (reference sequence). This CDR3 region has 15 residues. In nucleotides, the CDR3 is TGTGCCAGCATGGTAGTGGGGGCCGGTTCCTACGAGCAGTACTTC. Translation: CASMVVGAGSYEQYF.

This clone was seen only a few times. V gene TRBV6-6 combines with J gene TRBJ2-7, with D tentatively TRBD2 (6 bases). V lost 2 bases, J lost 0 bases, and 11 bases lay in between. The CDR3 has 15 amino acids. Germline V gene data show CDR1 as MNHNY and CDR2 as SVGAGI (reference sequence). The CDR3 sequence is CASSYGDFNSYEQYF. In DNA form, the CDR3 reads TGTGCCAGCAGTTACGGGGACTTTAACTCCTACGAGCAGTACTTC.

The rearrangement links TRBV30 to TRBJ1-4; TRBD1 agrees at 7 bases. Germline loops: CDR1 GTSNPN, CDR2 SVGIG (reference sequence). The junction had 2 bases not matched to a gene; V was cut back by 0 bases and J by 4 bases. The CDR3 is 14 amino acids. The CDR3 bases are TGTGCCTGGAGTGTAAACAGGGGTAATGAAAAACTGTTTTTT. This encodes CAWSVNRGNEKLFF.

The rearrangement uses TRBV5-1 and TRBJ2-6, with TRBD2 as a possible D gene (5 bases). CDR1 is SGHRS and CDR2 is YFSETQ in the germline V gene. V was pared by 4 bases and J by 0 bases, with 8 bases between. The CDR3 totals 15 residues. The chain's CDR3 is CASSTTSSGANVLTF. CDR3 DNA sequence: TGCGCCAGCAGCACTACTAGCTCTGGGGCCAACGTCCTGACTTTC.

In its sample, this clone was seen once. In DNA form, the CDR3 reads TGTGCCAGCAGCTTGTCCTTAGGCGGTTACGAGCAGTACTTC. Translating gives CASSLSLGGYEQYF. The rearrangement joins TRBV7-9 to TRBJ2-7; D call uncertain. The CDR3 runs 14 residues. Trimming took off 3 bases at V and 4 bases at J, with 13 bases between the two ends. The germline gives CDR1 SEHNR, CDR2 FQNEAQ (reference sequence).

Notes on this clone: Because it lacks the conserved phenylalanine or tryptophan at the end, this CDR3 is likely a read error. The gene calls are TRBV7-9 and TRBJ1-2, with 7 nucleotides matching TRBD1. Germline-derived CDR1 and CDR2 are SEHNR and FQNEAQ (reference sequence). The junction had 4 bases not matched to a gene; V was cut back by 0 bases and J by 6 bases. The CDR3 spans 14 residues. Here the CDR3 reads CASSLAGTAHGYTV. The CDR3 coding sequence is TGTGCCAGCAGCTTAGCCGGGACAGCCCATGGCTACACCGTC.

The chain uses TRBV18 and TRBJ1-1; D not certain. The germline gives CDR1 KGHSH, CDR2 LQKENI. With 6 bases removed from V and 6 bases from J, the gap between germline ends came to 11 bases. The CDR3 is made up of 12 amino acids. CDR3 DNA sequence: TGTGCCAGCTCCGTTGCGTCGTCTGAAGCTTTCTTT. Residues: CASSVASSEAFF.

The chain recombines TRBV11-2 with TRBJ1-5, with 9 bases lining up with TRBD1. The V and J ends lost 5 bases and 3 bases, in that order; junction bases with no gene match: 8. The germline V gene encodes CDR1 SGHAT and CDR2 FQNNGV. The CDR3 sequence is 16 residues long. In DNA, the CDR3 is TGTGCCAGCAGCCCGGGGGACAGGGAACACAATCAGCCCCAGCATTTT. This encodes CASSPGDREHNQPQHF.

DNA for the CDR3: TGTGCCAGCACCACCCCGGGGACAGGTTTGATCTATGGCTACACCTTC. It is translated as CASTTPGTGLIYGYTF. The chain has TRBV7-9 and TRBJ1-2, with TRBD1 identical over 8 bases. V was pared by 7 bases and J by 4 bases, with 14 bases of the junction left unmatched. The CDR3 length is 16 residues. The germline V gene has CDR1 SEHNR and CDR2 FQNEAQ (reference sequence). The full variable domain, with the rest looked up from reference TRBV7-9 and TRBJ1-2, is DTGVSQNPRHKITKRGQNVTFRCDPISEHNRLYWYRQTLGQGPEFLTYFQNEAQLEKSRLLSDRFSAERPKGSFSTLEIQRTEQGDSAMYLCASTTPGTGLIYGYTFGSGTRLTVV.